This TCR beta chain was recorded in a study of blood T cells in healthy people across ages. Study-wide results and limits: Compared with aged donors, long-lived donors showed fewer expanded clones, suggesting selection. Diversity of TCR beta per million T cells declined in a roughly linear way with age.

Drawing of peripheral blood yielded roughly 10 milliliters from each donor. Next came a second PCR, run for about 6 to 12 cycles, which used a sample-barcoded 5' primer along with a J-beta primer mix. TCRdb fed the 5' RACE reads into MiXCR, producing one record per CDR3 protein. The sample gives about 1.6 million distinct CDR3 sequences, about 32% of which show up once; around 10% is in the top ten. Losses at the gene ends were 1 base for V and 5 bases for J; bases not matched to a gene: 9. CDR1 and CDR2 from the germline V gene are SGHDN and FVKESK. The CDR3 extends over 16 amino acids. Remarks on this clonotype: Antigen specificity is unknown.

The chain carries TRBV14 and TRBJ2-3; TRBD2 matches at 7 bases. The sequencing sample was made of blood. The clonotype originates from a woman aged 25 to 45 in good health. The CDR3 reads CASSQGSGLEVDTQYF. The CDR3 DNA follows: TGTGCCAGCAGCCAAGGGTCCGGACTAGAGGTAGATACGCAGTATTTT.